This T cell receptor beta chain was profiled in a study of PD-1 blockade in mismatch repair-deficient tumors. The CDR3 spans 16 residues. Trimming cost V 4 bases and J 8 bases; bases outside gene matches: 12. Germline assignment: CDR1 SGHTS and CDR2 YDEGEE. TCRdb's copy holds only in-frame clones and misses some; the assay was immunoSEQ multiplex PCR. Here the sample spans some 85,000 clones, roughly 80% being singletons. Sequenced material: peripheral blood, taken 44 weeks after starting pembrolizumab. This rearrangement joins TRBV5-8 to TRBJ1-5; 10 bases line up with TRBD1. This sequence originates from an adult with mismatch repair-deficient cancer. CDR3 amino acids: CASSMTGTGAREPQHF. The CDR3 bases are TGTGCCAGCAGCATGACCGGGACAGGGGCTCGAGAGCCCCAGCATTTT.